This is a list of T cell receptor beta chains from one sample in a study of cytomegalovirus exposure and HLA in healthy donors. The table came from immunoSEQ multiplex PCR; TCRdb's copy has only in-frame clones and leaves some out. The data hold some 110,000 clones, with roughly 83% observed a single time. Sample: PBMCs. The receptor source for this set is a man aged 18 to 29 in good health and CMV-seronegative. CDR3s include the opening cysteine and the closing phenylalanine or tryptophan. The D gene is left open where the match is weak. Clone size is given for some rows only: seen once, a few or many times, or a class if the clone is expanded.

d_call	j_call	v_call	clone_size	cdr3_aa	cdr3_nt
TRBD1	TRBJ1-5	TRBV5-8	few	CASSSDRPLRPQHF	TGTGCCAGCAGCTCGGACAGGCCCCTGAGGCCCCAGCATTTT
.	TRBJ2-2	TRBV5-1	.	CASNSNTGELFF	TGCGCCAGCAACTCCAACACCGGGGAGCTGTTTTTT
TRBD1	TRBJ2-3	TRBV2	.	CASSGTGMGTDTQYF	TGTGCCAGCAGTGGGACAGGGATGGGAACAGATACGCAGTATTTT
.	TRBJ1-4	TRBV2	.	CASGTSGVTNEKLFF	TGTGCCAGCGGAACCTCAGGGGTAACCAATGAAAAACTGTTTTTT
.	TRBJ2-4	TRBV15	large	CATSRERPDIQYF	TGTGCCACCAGCAGAGAGAGGCCCGACATTCAGTACTTC
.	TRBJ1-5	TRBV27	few	CASSLWGDHQPQHF	TGTGCCAGCAGTTTATGGGGAGATCATCAGCCCCAGCATTTT
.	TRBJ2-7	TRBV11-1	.	CASSLALGLASSYEQYF	TGTGCCAGCAGCTTAGCGTTGGGACTCGCTAGCTCCTACGAGCAGTACTTC
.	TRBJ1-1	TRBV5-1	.	CASSLAVGGTEAFF	TGCGCCAGCAGCCTTGCCGTGGGGGGCACTGAAGCTTTCTTT
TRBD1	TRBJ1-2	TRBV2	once	CASSEEDRVPYYGYTF	TGTGCCAGCAGTGAAGAGGACAGGGTACCCTACTATGGCTACACCTTC
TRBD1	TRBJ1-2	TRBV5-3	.	CARSWADRGRVGYTF	TGTGCCAGAAGCTGGGCGGACAGGGGGCGGGTTGGCTACACCTTC
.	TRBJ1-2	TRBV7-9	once	CASSPREYGYTF	TGTGCCAGCAGCCCACGGGAGTATGGCTACACCTTC
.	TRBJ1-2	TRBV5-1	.	CASSLADSYYGYTF	TGCGCCAGCAGCTTGGCCGACAGTTACTATGGCTACACCTTC
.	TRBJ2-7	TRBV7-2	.	CASSFGGRNEQYF	TGTGCCAGCAGCTTCGGGGGAAGGAACGAGCAGTACTTC
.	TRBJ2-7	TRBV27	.	CASSLLGANYEQYF	TGTGCCAGCAGTTTATTAGGGGCAAACTACGAGCAGTACTTC
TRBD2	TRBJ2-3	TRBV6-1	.	CASSEVVAGADTQYF	TGTGCCAGCAGTGAAGTAGTAGCGGGAGCGGATACGCAGTATTTT
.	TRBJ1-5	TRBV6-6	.	CASSPDSPNQPQHF	TGTGCCAGCAGTCCAGACAGTCCCAATCAGCCCCAGCATTTT
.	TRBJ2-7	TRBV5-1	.	CASGPGAYEQYF	TGCGCCAGCGGCCCCGGGGCCTACGAGCAGTACTTC
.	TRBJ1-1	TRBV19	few	CASSRGQGSKDTEAFF	TGTGCCAGTAGTAGGGGGCAGGGTTCAAAGGACACTGAAGCTTTCTTT
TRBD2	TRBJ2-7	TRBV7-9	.	CASRGLAGGDEQYF	TGTGCCAGCAGAGGACTAGCGGGAGGGGACGAGCAGTACTTC
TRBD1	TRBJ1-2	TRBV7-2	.	CASSLPTGANGYTF	TGTGCCAGCAGCTTACCCACAGGGGCCAATGGCTACACCTTC
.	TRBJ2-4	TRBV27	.	CASSSFLAKNIQYF	TGTGCCAGCAGTTCTTTTTTAGCCAAAAACATTCAGTACTTC
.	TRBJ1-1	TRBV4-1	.	CASSLRGGGAEAFF	TGCGCCAGCAGCCTCCGAGGGGGGGGAGCTGAAGCTTTCTTT
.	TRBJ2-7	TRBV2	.	CASSLDTVSSYEQYF	TGTGCCAGCAGTTTGGACACCGTTAGCTCCTACGAGCAGTACTTC
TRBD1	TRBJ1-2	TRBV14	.	CASSGGGYGYTF	TGTGCCAGCTCAGGGGGCGGCTATGGCTACACCTTC
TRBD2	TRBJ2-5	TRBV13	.	CASSFSRLAGETQYF	TGTGCCAGCAGCTTTTCTCGGCTAGCGGGAGAGACCCAGTACTTC
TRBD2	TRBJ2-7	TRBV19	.	CASSRAGLAASEQYF	TGTGCCAGTAGTAGGGCGGGACTAGCGGCCAGCGAGCAGTACTTC
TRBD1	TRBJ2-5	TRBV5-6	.	CASSDTGGRETQYF	TGTGCCAGCAGCGACACAGGGGGGCGGGAGACCCAGTACTTC
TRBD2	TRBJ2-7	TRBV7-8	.	CASSSPSTSGYSSYEQYF	TGTGCCAGCAGCTCGCCCTCGACTAGCGGCTATAGCTCCTACGAGCAGTACTTC
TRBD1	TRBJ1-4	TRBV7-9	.	CASSPGQGYEKLFF	TGTGCCAGCAGCCCCGGACAGGGATACGAAAAACTGTTTTTT
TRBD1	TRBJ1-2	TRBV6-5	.	CATSRTGVGYTF	TGTGCCACCTCGCGAACAGGGGTTGGCTACACCTTC
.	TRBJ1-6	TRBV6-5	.	CASSFQDSPLHF	TGTGCCAGCAGTTTTCAGGATTCACCCCTCCACTTT
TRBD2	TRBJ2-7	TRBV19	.	CASSIDTGTSGYEQYF	TGTGCCAGTAGTATAGACACCGGGACTAGCGGCTACGAGCAGTACTTC
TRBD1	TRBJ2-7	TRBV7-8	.	CASSLAGTGAEQYF	TGTGCCAGCAGCTTAGCTGGGACAGGGGCCGAGCAGTACTTC
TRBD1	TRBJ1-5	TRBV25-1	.	CASSESNRGAYSNQPQHF	TGTGCCAGCAGTGAATCTAACAGGGGGGCCTATAGCAATCAGCCCCAGCATTTT
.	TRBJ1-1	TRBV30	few	CAWGRGHWNTEAFF	TGTGCCTGGGGCCGGGGACACTGGAACACTGAAGCTTTCTTT
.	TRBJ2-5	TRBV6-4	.	CASSDRDPTQGSRHF	TGTGCCAGCAGTGACCGGGACCCCACACAGGGTTCCCGGCACTTC
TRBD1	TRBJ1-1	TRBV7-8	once	CASSPPGGNTEAFF	TGTGCCAGCTCCCCCCCAGGGGGGAACACTGAAGCTTTCTTT
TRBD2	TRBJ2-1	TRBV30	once	CAWSVGAGGNNEQFF	TGTGCCTGGAGTGTCGGAGCGGGAGGGAACAATGAGCAGTTCTTC
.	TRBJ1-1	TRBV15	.	CATSRRRDLTEAFF	TGTGCCACCAGCAGACGGAGGGACCTCACTGAAGCTTTCTTT
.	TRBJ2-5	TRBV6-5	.	CASSYSRTGLETQYF	TGTGCCAGCAGTTACTCCCGGACTGGGTTAGAGACCCAGTACTTC
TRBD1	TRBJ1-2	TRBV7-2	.	CASSPIRDRSNYGYTF	TGTGCCAGCAGCCCCATCCGGGACAGGTCCAACTATGGCTACACCTTC
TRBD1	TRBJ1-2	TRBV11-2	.	CASSTRQGADYGYTF	TGTGCCAGCAGCACCAGACAGGGGGCGGACTATGGCTACACCTTC
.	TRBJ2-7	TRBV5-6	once	CASSLPNRNYEQYF	TGTGCCAGCAGCTTGCCGAACAGGAACTACGAGCAGTACTTC
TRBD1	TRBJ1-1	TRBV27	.	CASSLWGGQGTNTEAFF	TGTGCCAGCAGTTTATGGGGGGGACAGGGGACGAACACTGAAGCTTTCTTT
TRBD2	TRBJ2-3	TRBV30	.	CAWAPPLAGALSRTDTQYF	TGTGCCTGGGCCCCTCCCCTAGCGGGAGCCTTGTCACGGACAGATACGCAGTATTTT
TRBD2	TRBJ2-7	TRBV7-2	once	CASTLRGAYEQYF	TGTGCCAGCACCCTCCGGGGGGCCTACGAGCAGTACTTC
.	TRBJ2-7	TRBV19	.	CASSIRGGQGPYEQYF	TGTGCCAGTAGTATACGAGGCGGCCAGGGCCCCTACGAGCAGTACTTC
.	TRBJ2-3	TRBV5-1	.	CASSLRGMGTDTQYF	TGCGCCAGCAGCTTGCGGGGGATGGGCACAGATACGCAGTATTTT
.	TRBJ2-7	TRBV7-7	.	CASSVSDRNYEQYF	TGTGCTAGCAGCGTTTCCGACAGGAACTACGAGCAGTACTTC
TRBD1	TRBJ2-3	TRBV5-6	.	CASSLVGQVTDTQYF	TGTGCCAGCAGCTTGGTCGGACAGGTGACAGATACGCAGTATTTT
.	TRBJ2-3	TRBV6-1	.	CASRLAFGTDTQYF	TGTGCCAGCAGACTAGCATTTGGCACAGATACGCAGTATTTT
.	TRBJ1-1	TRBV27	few	CASSTGGFLNTEAFF	TGTGCCAGCAGTACAGGAGGGTTTTTAAACACTGAAGCTTTCTTT